These 14 T cell receptor beta chains were sequenced from one sample in a study of T cells in localized non-small cell lung cancer. Repertoires were generated with immunoSEQ multiplex PCR, while TCRdb's copy carries only in-frame clones and drops some. This table has approximately 3,500 clones, less than 30% appearing once. This specimen consisted of lung tumor tissue, obtained before any cancer treatment. Receptors originate from a male donor older than 55 with stage I lung adenocarcinoma.

This clone came up a few times. The V call is TRBV11-3, the J call TRBJ2-1, with 12 bases matching TRBD2. This CDR3 is built from 16 residues. CDR1 is SGHNT and CDR2 is YENEEA in the germline V gene. The trim removed 2 bases at V and 7 bases at J, leaving 6 bases unmatched. CDR3: CASSLWLAGGQNEQFF. In DNA, the CDR3 is TGTGCCAGCAGCTTATGGCTAGCGGGGGGGCAGAATGAGCAGTTCTTC.

In the case of this clone: A read error may account for a junction end that differs from germline. This chain connects TRBV5-1 to TRBJ2-7, with TRBD1 matching over 7 bases. CDR3 size: 14 residues. Germline assignment: CDR1 SGHRS and CDR2 YFSETQ. In nucleotides, the CDR3 is TGCGCCAGCAGTTTGGGGGACAGAATATACGAGCAGTACTTC. This gives the protein CASSLGDRIYEQYF.

By share, this clone ranks as medium-sized. The gene calls are TRBV9 and TRBJ2-3; 7 bases are shared with TRBD1. V was pared by 4 bases and J by 4 bases, with 9 bases of the junction left unmatched. Looked up from germline, CDR1 is SGDLS and CDR2 is YYNGEE. The CDR3 is 15 amino acids. CDR3: CASSPTRGQADTQYF. CDR3 coding DNA: TGTGCCAGCAGCCCGACAAGGGGGCAGGCAGATACGCAGTATTTT.

The genes are TRBV30 and TRBJ2-1; D is uncertain. There are 13 residues in the CDR3. V shed 4 bases and J shed 0 bases, with 7 bases lying between them. CDR1 is GTSNPN, CDR2 SVGIG, per germline (reference sequence). The DNA of the CDR3 is TGTGCCTGGACCAGGAGCTCCTACAATGAGCAGTTCTTC. It translates to CAWTRSSYNEQFF.

This chain connects TRBV29-1 to TRBJ2-6; TRBD1 agrees at 8 bases. The germline V gene encodes CDR1 SQVTM and CDR2 ANQGSEA. This CDR3 spans 16 amino acids. V shed 7 bases, J shed 0 bases, and the junction held 8 bases outside the gene matches. The CDR3 DNA sequence: TGCAGCGCTTGGGACAGGCTAAACTCTGGGGCCAACGTCCTGACTTTC. It yields the protein CSAWDRLNSGANVLTF.

V is TRBV29-1 and J is TRBJ2-7, with 7 bases that match TRBD1. Germline CDR1 is SQVTM and CDR2 is ANQGSEA. V shed 0 bases and J 8 bases; nucleotides not matched to a gene: 7. CDR3 length equals 13 residues. The DNA for the CDR3 is TGCAGCGTTGAAGAGTGGGTAGGGGGCAAGCAGTACTTC. Protein sequence: CSVEEWVGGKQYF.

This clone is classed as medium-sized. CDR3 sequence: CASSLSGNENTEAFF. The CDR3 DNA is TGTGCCAGCAGCCTAAGCGGAAATGAGAACACTGAAGCTTTCTTT. The genes are TRBV11-3 and TRBJ1-1; no definite D call. Germline assignment: CDR1 SGHNT and CDR2 YENEEA. The ends were cut back, 5 bases at V and 1 base at J, with 14 bases in the middle. This CDR3 has 15 residues.

By sample fraction, this clone is medium-sized. The V and J genes are TRBV9 and TRBJ1-1; D remains ambiguous. CDR1 and CDR2 from the germline V gene are SGDLS and YYNGEE. This CDR3 has 15 residues. Trimming took 3 bases from V and 1 from J, leaving 13 bases between them. The CDR3 bases are TGTGCCAGCAGCGAAGCCGGCAGAGCGAACACTGAAGCTTTCTTT. It translates to CASSEAGRANTEAFF.

The CDR3 DNA is TGCGCCAGCAGTCAATCGGGAAGCAGGGCGAACACCGGGGAGCTGTTTTTT. It translates to CASSQSGSRANTGELFF. The chain employs TRBV23-1 and TRBJ2-2, with D maybe TRBD1 (5 bases). TRBV23-1 is an ORF, with its function uncertain. The V end lost 0 bases, the J end lost 0 bases, and 11 bases lay between the germline ends. The CDR3 has 17 residues.

This clone was seen a few times. The chain has TRBV16 and TRBJ1-2; TRBD1 might be the D (6 bases). This CDR3 has 14 amino acids. Germline assignment: CDR1 KGHSY and CDR2 FQNENV. The germline V and J ends were trimmed by 0 bases and 8 bases, with 13 bases remaining between them. Here the CDR3 DNA reads TGTGCCAGCAGCCAATCCTCGGGGGCCGGGGGCTACACCTTC. Translating it yields CASSQSSGAGGYTF.

This clone has just a few counts. This chain links TRBV7-5 with TRBJ2-5; the DNA was not compared with TRBD1, the D call given in the table. TRBV7-5 is a pseudogene locus. The CDR3 contains 14 residues. The CDR3 spells CASSIPGTQETQYF. The CDR3 bases are TGTGCCAGCAGCATCCCCGGGACACAAGAGACCCAGTACTTC.

This clone was picked up a small number of times. The chain links TRBV19 to TRBJ2-1; 9 nucleotides align to TRBD2. Trimming removed 6 bases from V and 7 bases from J; junction bases left unmatched: 7. Germline CDR1 is LNHDA and CDR2 is SQIVND (reference sequence). There are 14 residues in the CDR3. CDR3 in DNA: TGTGCCAGTAGCGTAGGCACTAGCGGGAATGAGCAGTTCTTC. The encoded protein is CASSVGTSGNEQFF.

This rearrangement joins TRBV19 to TRBJ2-2; 9 bases line up with TRBD2. The germline CDR1 and CDR2 sequences are LNHDA and SQIVND (reference sequence). The CDR3 length is 16 residues. The ends lost 6 bases at V and 2 bases at J; junction bases unmatched: 7. The CDR3 nucleotides are TGTGCCAGTAGCATGGCGACTAGCGGAAACACCGGGGAGCTGTTTTTT. It translates to CASSMATSGNTGELFF.

CDR3 DNA sequence: TGTGCCTGGACCAAAAATCGGGGCAGGGGCTATGGCTACACCTTC. Translated: CAWTKNRGRGYGYTF. This chain connects TRBV30 to TRBJ1-2; a possible D gene is TRBD1 (6 bases). The germline CDR1 and CDR2 sequences are GTSNPN and SVGIG (reference sequence). The germline V and J ends were trimmed by 4 bases and 4 bases, with 19 bases remaining between them. This CDR3 has 15 amino acids.